The present T cell receptor (beta chain) was sequenced within a study of T cell responses to AZD1222 COVID-19 vaccine (dated by TCRdb to 2020 to 2023). Looking at the study overall: TCR sequencing covered over 230 trial participants: 200 to 220 given two doses of AZD1222 and approximately 26 given two doses of MenACWY control vaccine. Trial participants were enrolled by age into subgroups of 18-55, 56-69 and 70-plus years, and roughly 150, 30 and 60 TCR-sequenced participants, respectively, were included in these subgroups.

In regard to this clone: The target of this receptor is not known. Base qualities are missing; no much larger clone stands one base away.

In the paper's terms, the time point label means: about 28 days (+/-7) after the second vaccine dose. AZD1222 recipients given second doses at about 4 weeks or at about 12 weeks were pooled, since spike-specific TCR depth and breadth were not found to differ between the two schedules. Samples from vaccinated people were obtained from the UK trials COV001 and COV002, which included a single-blind randomized controlled phase 2/3 trial of AZD1222 (ChAdOx1 nCoV-19) in healthy adults. For TCRbeta chain sequencing, PBMC samples from trial participants were taken at day 0 and at day 28 after the second dose. Overall results and qualifications from the work: Vaccine-associated CD4 TCRs spanned the whole spike protein, with dominant responses in regions 160-218 and 743-854. Most participants were white British and females outnumbered males, and the authors suggested that clonal diversity may have been underestimated. Reportedly, close to half of the unique spike-specific TCRs recognized epitopes lying outside the regions that are mutated in the B.1.351 and B.1.1.7 variants. The 56-69-year group was small, and its depth increase did not reach significance, likely because of low power. No day 14 peak-response samples were available, so repertoires were characterized only after the peak T cell response. After two AZD1222 doses, both the breadth and the depth of spike-specific TCRs were significantly higher than at day 0 and than in MenACWY recipients. Conclusions about previously exposed vaccinees were limited because only six AZD1222 recipients were SARS-CoV-2 seropositive at baseline.

The CDR3 regions of human TCRbeta chains were subjected to immunosequencing. In the paper's pipeline: Repertoire TCRs were checked for matches against a reference library of SARS-CoV-2-specific TCRs that had been generated using the MIRA antigen-specificity platform. Breadth meant the fraction of unique TCRs that were SARS-CoV-2-associated, whereas depth meant the fraction of total T cells that were SARS-CoV-2-associated. Using the MIRA data, each spike-specific TCR was assigned both to the spike region to which the TCR was reactive and to a CD4 or CD8 class. Log10-transformed breadth and depth values were compared by one-way ANOVA with Sidak's multiple comparisons tests. The table comes from immuneACCESS by way of TCRdb, which keeps in-frame sequences with V and J called. Part of the clones is missing from these tables; in studies checked, under half for an unresolved V gene and the rest for unknown reasons. The V and J calls and the clone size are those of that table, but D and trimming were determined from the DNA. Present in this sample are tens of thousands of clones, roughly nine tenths of which were seen just once. The top ten hold approximately 5.3% of the sample.

In the germline V gene, CDR1 corresponds to MGHRA and CDR2 to YSYEKL. Trimming costs V 4 bases and J 2 bases, and their ends lie 24 bases apart. The CDR3, cysteine through phenylalanine, is 18 amino acids long. CDR3 DNA only is kept here, 54 bases in frame from base 1. This specimen consisted of peripheral blood, obtained 28 days after the second AZD1222 dose. The chain joins TRBV4-1 to TRBJ2-7; 6 matching bases give a weak D call of TRBD2. The clonotype originates from an adult who received the AZD1222 COVID-19 vaccine. The CDR3 has the sequence CASSPQVGRPFLPYEQYF. The nucleotides read TGCGCCAGCAGCCCCCAAGTTGGGAGGCCGTTCCTACCCTACGAGCAGTACTTC.